These T cell receptor beta chains were read from a single sample in a study of cytomegalovirus exposure and HLA in healthy donors. Method: immunoSEQ multiplex PCR; TCRdb's copy keeps in-frame clones and lacks some. Of 170,000 or so clones listed, 75% to 85% were seen once; the top ten hold roughly 1.4%. Sequencing used PBMCs. These receptors all stem from a woman aged 25 to 45 in good health and CMV-seropositive. Each CDR3 is given with its conserved first and last residue. A D gene is named only where the DNA matches it firmly. The size field is filled for only some rows; it gives once, few, many or a size class.

j_call | v_call | d_call | clone_size | cdr3_aa | cdr3_nt
TRBJ2-5 | TRBV19 | TRBD1 | . | CASRGQYQETQYF | TGTGCCAGTAGGGGACAGTACCAAGAGACCCAGTACTTC
TRBJ2-7 | TRBV9 | . | . | CASSVSSGSGYEQYF | TGTGCCAGCAGCGTATCTTCAGGGTCCGGGTACGAGCAGTACTTC
TRBJ1-2 | TRBV5-6 | TRBD1 | . | CASSFTGGYGYTF | TGTGCCAGCAGTTTTACAGGGGGCTATGGCTACACCTTC
TRBJ2-2 | TRBV5-5 | . | . | CASSLGGTSNTGELFF | TGTGCCAGCAGCTTGGGGGGGACTTCGAACACCGGGGAGCTGTTTTTT
TRBJ2-5 | TRBV7-8 | TRBD2 | . | CASTMSAGGGKTQYF | TGTGCCAGCACCATGTCCGCCGGGGGAGGGAAGACCCAGTACTTC
TRBJ1-4 | TRBV18 | . | . | CASSPSGAGGEKLFF | TGTGCCAGCTCACCAAGCGGCGCCGGGGGGGAAAAACTGTTTTTT
TRBJ2-7 | TRBV11-2 | TRBD2 | . | CASSLELTTSGTYEQYF | TGTGCCAGCAGCTTAGAGCTGACGACTAGCGGAACCTACGAGCAGTACTTC
TRBJ2-3 | TRBV18 | . | . | CASSPADFLGTDTQYF | TGTGCCAGCTCACCGGCGGACTTCCTGGGCACAGATACGCAGTATTTT
TRBJ1-1 | TRBV5-6 | TRBD1 | . | CASSLGGPGGARNEAFF | TGTGCCAGCAGCTTGGGGGGCCCAGGGGGCGCGAGGAATGAAGCTTTCTTT
TRBJ2-7 | TRBV28 | TRBD1 | . | CASSLVGQGAREQYF | TGTGCCAGCAGTTTAGTAGGACAGGGGGCCCGCGAGCAGTACTTC
TRBJ1-1 | TRBV30 | TRBD1 | . | CAWSDYGGGAVFSNKAFF | TGTGCCTGGAGCGACTATGGAGGGGGCGCGGTTTTTTCGAACAAAGCTTTCTTT
TRBJ2-6 | TRBV5-1 | TRBD2 | . | CASSGSGSSGANVLTF | TGCGCCAGCAGCGGTAGCGGGAGCTCTGGGGCCAACGTCCTGACTTTC
TRBJ2-3 | TRBV4-3 | TRBD1 | . | CASSQGVMGQGLDTQYF | TGCGCCAGCAGCCAAGGGGTGATGGGACAGGGGTTAGATACGCAGTATTTT
TRBJ1-2 | TRBV14 | . | few | CASSQDVRGMGKDYGYPF | TGTGCCAGCAGCCAAGATGTCAGGGGCATGGGGAAAGACTATGGCTACCCCTTC
TRBJ2-7 | TRBV5-1 | . | few | CASRVSGNSYEQYF | TGCGCCAGCAGGGTTAGCGGTAACTCCTACGAGCAGTACTTC
TRBJ2-7 | TRBV6-6 | . | . | CASSPGGGTGPYEQYF | TGTGCCAGCAGCCCCGGAGGCGGGACGGGCCCCTACGAGCAGTACTTC
TRBJ2-2 | TRBV5-1 | . | . | CASSSGNTGELFF | TGCGCCAGCAGTTCAGGGAACACCGGGGAGCTGTTTTTT
TRBJ2-3 | TRBV29-1 | TRBD2 | . | CSVVPSGRTDTQYF | TGCAGCGTTGTCCCTAGCGGGAGGACAGATACGCAGTATTTT
TRBJ2-7 | TRBV6-1 | . | few | CAGGRGGIYEQYF | TGTGCCGGGGGACGAGGGGGAATCTACGAGCAGTACTTC
TRBJ2-5 | TRBV28 | . | . | CASSFGGRGGETQYF | TGTGCCAGCAGTTTTGGCGGGAGAGGGGGAGAGACCCAGTACTTC
TRBJ2-1 | TRBV5-1 | . | . | CASSGRTSYNEQFF | TGCGCCAGCAGCGGGAGGACCTCCTACAATGAGCAGTTCTTC
TRBJ2-7 | TRBV18 | TRBD2 | . | CASSPGLAGVGEQYF | TGTGCCAGCTCCCCCGGACTAGCGGGAGTTGGCGAGCAGTACTTC
TRBJ2-7 | TRBV5-1 | TRBD1 | once | CASRLSDRDIYEQYF | TGCGCCAGCAGGTTGTCGGACAGGGATATCTACGAGCAGTACTTC
TRBJ2-3 | TRBV11-3 | . | . | CASSNAWGGTDTQYF | TGTGCCAGCAGCAACGCTTGGGGCGGCACAGATACGCAGTATTTT
TRBJ2-7 | TRBV27 | TRBD2 | . | CASSPLAGGSYEQYF | TGTGCCAGCAGTCCTCTAGCGGGAGGTTCCTACGAGCAGTACTTC
TRBJ2-7 | TRBV15 | TRBD2 | . | CATSRPLAGEDSYEQYF | TGTGCCACCAGCAGACCCCTAGCGGGGGAGGACTCCTACGAGCAGTACTTC
TRBJ2-1 | TRBV28 | . | . | CASSLAANEQFF | TGTGCCAGCAGTTTGGCCGCCAATGAGCAGTTCTTC
TRBJ2-3 | TRBV19 | . | . | CASSREVLNADTQYF | TGTGCCAGTAGTAGAGAGGTCCTAAACGCAGATACGCAGTATTTT
TRBJ2-2 | TRBV11-3 | TRBD1 | . | CASSLTGTGTGELFF | TGTGCCAGCAGCTTAACAGGGACAGGGACCGGGGAGCTGTTTTTT
TRBJ2-7 | TRBV6-6 | . | . | CASTEGGLSEQYF | TGTGCCAGCACCGAAGGGGGTCTGAGCGAGCAGTACTTC
TRBJ1-4 | TRBV9 | . | . | CASSVDSGNEKLFF | TGTGCCAGCAGCGTGGACAGCGGAAATGAAAAACTGTTTTTT
TRBJ1-2 | TRBV2 | . | . | CASSIRTETNYGYTF | TGTGCCAGCAGTATCAGGACAGAAACTAACTATGGCTACACCTTC
TRBJ1-4 | TRBV5-1 | TRBD1 | . | CASSTGTGNEKLFF | TGCGCCAGCAGCACCGGGACAGGCAATGAAAAACTGTTTTTT
TRBJ1-2 | TRBV5-1 | TRBD1 | . | CASSPPGTGSYGYTF | TGCGCCAGCAGCCCCCCTGGGACAGGGTCTTATGGCTACACCTTC
TRBJ1-1 | TRBV12-5 | TRBD1 | few | CASGTPGQGRMNTEAFF | TGTGCTAGTGGTACCCCGGGACAGGGTCGAATGAACACTGAAGCTTTCTTT
TRBJ2-7 | TRBV7-8 | TRBD1 | few | CASSLGRAGTGSYEQYF | TGTGCCAGCAGCTTGGGGCGGGCCGGGACAGGGTCCTACGAGCAGTACTTC
TRBJ2-1 | TRBV5-4 | TRBD2 | . | CASSVGLAATYNEQFF | TGTGCCAGCAGCGTGGGACTAGCGGCTACCTACAATGAGCAGTTCTTC
TRBJ1-1 | TRBV6-5 | . | . | CASSLAGTVEAFF | TGTGCCAGCAGTTTAGCGGGCACGGTTGAAGCTTTCTTT
TRBJ2-7 | TRBV10-3 | TRBD2 | . | CAISDGGVYEQYF | TGTGCCATCAGTGATGGGGGGGTCTACGAGCAGTACTTC
TRBJ2-5 | TRBV5-4 | TRBD2 | . | CASSLASGGQETQYF | TGTGCCAGCAGCTTAGCTAGCGGGGGCCAAGAGACCCAGTACTTC
TRBJ1-1 | TRBV9 | . | . | CASSAGGGIPAFF | TGTGCCAGCAGCGCGGGCGGGGGGATCCCCGCTTTCTTT
TRBJ1-6 | TRBV11-3 | TRBD1 | once | CASSLGSQGASPLHF | TGTGCCAGCAGCTTAGGTTCACAGGGGGCTTCACCCCTCCACTTT
TRBJ2-2 | TRBV28 | . | . | CASSTLRTTTGELFF | TGTGCCAGCAGTACACTACGGACTACCACCGGGGAGCTGTTTTTT
TRBJ2-5 | TRBV5-1 | . | . | CASSRGPSQETQYF | TGCGCCAGCAGCCGGGGTCCCAGCCAAGAGACCCAGTACTTC
TRBJ2-7 | TRBV30 | . | once | CAWAGHTFAYEQYF | TGTGCCTGGGCTGGACATACGTTCGCCTACGAGCAGTACTTC
TRBJ1-5 | TRBV7-2 | . | . | CASSLSGMSNQPQHF | TGTGCCAGCAGCTTAAGCGGGATGAGCAATCAGCCCCAGCATTTT
TRBJ2-3 | TRBV6-1 | TRBD2 | . | CASSGPSGMTDTQYF | TGTGCCAGTAGCGGGCCTAGCGGGATGACAGATACGCAGTATTTT
TRBJ1-1 | TRBV7-9 | . | . | CASSHDGATFEAFF | TGTGCCAGCAGCCACGACGGAGCGACCTTTGAAGCTTTCTTT
TRBJ2-4 | TRBV29-1 | . | . | CSVEQGGKNIQYF | TGCAGCGTTGAGCAGGGGGGCAAAAACATTCAGTACTTC
TRBJ2-7 | TRBV11-3 | TRBD2 | few | CASSPLAGVPHEQYF | TGTGCCAGCAGCCCCCTAGCGGGAGTCCCCCACGAGCAGTACTTC
TRBJ2-5 | TRBV30 | . | . | CAWVLGVTQYF | TGTGCCTGGGTACTCGGGGTGACCCAGTACTTC
TRBJ1-1 | TRBV18 | . | . | CASSPLEGNTEAFF | TGTGCCAGCTCACCACTCGAGGGAAACACTGAAGCTTTCTTT
TRBJ2-7 | TRBV19 | . | . | CASSPGGRGYEQYF | TGTGCCAGTAGCCCGGGCGGCAGGGGCTACGAGCAGTACTTC
TRBJ2-3 | TRBV5-1 | . | . | CASSLSPTGVADTQYF | TGCGCCAGCAGCTTGAGTCCAACGGGAGTCGCAGATACGCAGTATTTT
TRBJ1-3 | TRBV7-9 | . | once | CASSSRDIDSGNTIYF | TGTGCCAGCAGCTCACGGGACATAGACTCTGGAAACACCATATATTTT
TRBJ2-6 | TRBV4-3 | . | . | CASSQEAHSGANVLTF | TGCGCCAGCAGCCAAGAAGCCCACTCTGGGGCCAACGTCCTGACTTTC
TRBJ1-1 | TRBV13 | . | . | CASSAQKGVGTEAFF | TGTGCCAGCAGCGCCCAAAAGGGGGTGGGGACTGAAGCTTTCTTT
TRBJ2-5 | TRBV7-3 | . | . | CASSPSGLVMTQYF | TGTGCCAGCAGCCCCTCGGGACTTGTTATGACCCAGTACTTC
TRBJ2-7 | TRBV9 | . | . | CASSVGQGPEQYF | TGTGCCAGCAGCGTAGGCCAGGGGCCCGAGCAGTACTTC